These 3 T cell receptor beta chains originate from one sample sequenced in a study of graft-versus-host responses after intestinal transplantation. Which antigens these TCRs recognize remains unknown. Assay used: immunoSEQ multiplex PCR; TCRdb lists only in-frame clones, some missing. The sample records some 80,000 clones, around 90% being singletons. Sequenced here: unstimulated CD8+ T cells sorted from spleen or lymph node cells, sampled before transplant. The origin of the receptors is a human donor who was the organ donor for an intestinal transplant.

The V call is TRBV5-4, the J call TRBJ2-5, with 7 nucleotides matching TRBD1. The germline V gene has CDR1 SGHNT and CDR2 YYREEE (reference sequence). After removal of 3 bases from V and 5 bases from J, the junction contained 10 bases not matched to a gene. The CDR3 is 15 residues long. CDR3: CASSSTPTGVETQYF. For the CDR3, the DNA is TGTGCCAGCAGCTCGACCCCTACAGGGGTTGAGACCCAGTACTTC.

Here the CDR3 reads CAISRGLDSNEKLFF. Written as DNA, the CDR3 is TGTGCCATCTCACGGGGTTTGGACAGTAATGAAAAACTGTTTTTT. The rearrangement links TRBV6-1 to TRBJ1-4, with a tentative D call TRBD1 (6 bases). This CDR3 comprises 15 residues. CDR1 and CDR2 (germline): MNHNS, SASEGT. Trimming removed 10 bases from V and 4 bases from J, with 19 bases in between.

V usage is TRBV19 and J usage is TRBJ1-6; D is unresolved. This CDR3 has 13 amino acids. Germline V gives CDR1 LNHDA, CDR2 SQIVND (reference sequence). Trimming took off 3 bases at V and 7 bases at J, with 7 bases between the two ends. This CDR3 is CASSMGSNSPLHF. The CDR3 DNA reads as TGTGCCAGTAGTATGGGGTCCAATTCACCCCTCCACTTT.